The rows below give T cell receptor beta chains drawn from one sample of a study of blood T cell repertoires in COVID-19. TCRdb's table, derived via immunoSEQ multiplex PCR, lists solely in-frame clones and lacks some. The data contain over 350,000 clones, about nine tenths of them singletons. The sequenced sample was peripheral blood. The receptors were sampled from a woman aged 30 to 39 with active or convalescent COVID-19. Both conserved end residues are part of each CDR3. The D gene is left open where the match is weak. Not all rows give a size; the values are once, few, many and, for expanded clones, a class.

v_gene,d_gene,j_gene,abundance,CDR3aa,CDR3nt
TRBV7-2,-,TRBJ2-5,-,CASSFGGLRGETQYF,TGTGCCAGCAGCTTTGGAGGTTTGAGAGGAGAGACCCAGTACTTC
TRBV18,-,TRBJ1-5,few,CASSPGAVQPQHF,TGTGCCAGCTCACCGGGCGCTGTGCAGCCCCAGCATTTT
TRBV5-6,-,TRBJ1-4,-,CASSRMSRAQVEKLFF,TGTGCCAGCAGCCGAATGAGCAGGGCCCAGGTGGAAAAACTGTTTTTT
TRBV12-3/TRBV12-4,-,TRBJ1-2,-,CASSPQVEGGYTF,TGTGCCAGCAGTCCCCAGGTTGAGGGAGGCTACACCTTC
TRBV3-1/TRBV3-2,-,TRBJ2-1,-,CASSQDPWTEDTFF,TGTGCCAGCAGCCAAGATCCGTGGACGGAGGATACGTTCTTC
TRBV3-1/TRBV3-2,TRBD1,TRBJ1-1,-,CASSLRQGLVNTEAFF,TGTGCCAGCAGCCTCCGACAGGGGCTAGTGAACACTGAAGCTTTCTTT
TRBV27,TRBD1,TRBJ1-5,-,CASSLGRGNQPQHF,TGTGCCAGCAGTTTAGGCAGGGGGAATCAGCCCCAGCATTTT
TRBV7-9,TRBD2,TRBJ2-1,once,CASSFDILAGDYNEQFF,TGTGCCAGCAGCTTCGACATCCTAGCGGGGGATTACAATGAGCAGTTCTTC
TRBV3-1/TRBV3-2,TRBD2,TRBJ2-3,-,CASGLAGTDTQYF,TGTGCCAGCGGACTAGCGGGGACAGATACGCAGTATTTT
TRBV6-1,-,TRBJ2-5,-,CASSDPLRETQYF,TGTGCCAGCAGTGACCCTCTAAGAGAGACCCAGTACTTC
TRBV7-7,-,TRBJ2-6,-,CASSPPRGRGAPASGANVLTF,TGTGCCAGCAGCCCCCCTCGGGGGAGGGGGGCCCCTGCGTCTGGGGCCAACGTCCTGACTTTC
TRBV28,-,TRBJ2-7,-,CASSFLKRVNLKEQYF,TGTGCCAGCAGTTTTCTGAAGCGGGTTAATCTAAAAGAGCAGTACTTC
TRBV19,-,TRBJ2-7,-,CAGGRYEQYF,TGTGCCGGGGGGAGGTACGAGCAGTACTTC
TRBV2,-,TRBJ2-5,-,CASSQETQYF,TGTGCCAGTTCACAAGAGACCCAGTACTTC
TRBV27,TRBD1,TRBJ1-2,-,CASRQGADGYTF,TGTGCCAGCAGACAGGGGGCGGATGGCTACACCTTC
TRBV7-6,-,TRBJ1-6,few,CASSLPNSPLHF,TGTGCCAGCAGCTTACCGAATTCACCCCTCCACTTT
TRBV29-1,TRBD1,TRBJ1-2,-,CSVQAGQAPYGYTF,TGCAGCGTCCAAGCGGGACAGGCTCCCTATGGCTACACCTTC
TRBV19,TRBD1,TRBJ1-5,-,CASSPTSGTGNQPQHF,TGTGCCAGTAGTCCAACATCCGGGACAGGCAATCAGCCCCAGCATTTT
TRBV29-1,TRBD1,TRBJ1-2,-,CSTPDRGNNYGYTF,TGCAGCACACCGGACAGGGGAAATAACTATGGCTACACCTTC
TRBV6-1,-,TRBJ2-1,-,CASSEGWGSYNEQFF,TGTGCCAGCAGTGAAGGGTGGGGCTCGTACAATGAGCAGTTCTTC
TRBV6-1,TRBD1,TRBJ2-5,few,CASSGNPGTGSETQYF,TGTGCCAGCAGTGGCAACCCGGGGACAGGGTCGGAGACCCAGTACTTC
TRBV7-7,-,TRBJ1-5,few,CASSPNIGVQPQHF,TGTGCCAGCAGCCCCAATATAGGGGTTCAGCCCCAGCATTTT
TRBV11-3,TRBD2,TRBJ2-3,-,CASSSAKLAGDTDTQYF,TGTGCCAGCAGCTCAGCCAAACTAGCGGGCGACACAGATACGCAGTATTTT
TRBV5-1,-,TRBJ2-7,few,CASSLDPGPYEQYF,TGCGCCAGCAGCTTGGATCCAGGGCCCTACGAGCAGTACTTC
TRBV5-1,TRBD2,TRBJ2-1,-,CASSLVQRGTGEQFF,TGCGCCAGCAGCTTGGTGCAGCGGGGAACAGGTGAGCAGTTCTTC
TRBV5-4,-,TRBJ1-1,once,CASSLAPEVNTEAFF,TGTGCCAGCAGCTTGGCCCCAGAAGTGAACACTGAAGCTTTCTTT
TRBV6-4,-,TRBJ1-5,-,CASSVQANQPQHF,TGTGCCAGCAGTGTACAGGCAAATCAGCCCCAGCATTTT
TRBV5-1,TRBD1,TRBJ1-4,-,CASSWEQGTTNEKLFF,TGCGCCAGCAGCTGGGAACAGGGGACAACTAATGAAAAACTGTTTTTT
TRBV6-5,-,TRBJ2-7,-,CASSYPGRDGEQYF,TGTGCCAGCAGTTACCCTGGGCGGGACGGCGAGCAGTACTTC
TRBV5-5,-,TRBJ2-5,-,CASSFSAGNIQETQYF,TGTGCCAGCAGCTTTTCCGCAGGGAACATCCAAGAGACCCAGTACTTC
TRBV6-5,TRBD1,TRBJ2-4,-,CASSFQTGVKNIQYF,TGTGCCAGCAGCTTTCAGACAGGGGTCAAAAACATTCAGTACTTC
TRBV27,-,TRBJ1-2,-,CASSVDSYYGYTF,TGTGCCAGCAGTGTAGACAGTTACTATGGCTACACCTTC
TRBV7-9,TRBD1,TRBJ2-1,-,CASSLTGTGFNEQFF,TGTGCCAGCAGCTTAACCGGGACAGGGTTTAATGAGCAGTTCTTC
TRBV6-5,-,TRBJ1-2,few,CASSLGGGWDGYTF,TGTGCCAGCAGCCTGGGGGGGGGATGGGATGGCTACACCTTC
TRBV7-6,TRBD1,TRBJ1-3,-,CASSSQGNFGNTIYF,TGTGCCAGCAGCTCACAGGGGAATTTTGGAAACACCATATATTTT
TRBV6-5,-,TRBJ1-2,-,CASSSMGGSIDGYTF,TGTGCCAGCAGTTCCATGGGAGGCAGTATAGATGGCTACACCTTC
TRBV5-1,TRBD2,TRBJ2-5,once,CASSLAAASGIQETQYF,TGCGCCAGCAGCTTGGCAGCGGCTAGCGGGATACAAGAGACCCAGTACTTC
TRBV6-1,-,TRBJ2-7,-,CASSDGRSYEQYF,TGTGCCAGCAGTGACGGTCGGTCCTACGAGCAGTACTTC
TRBV11-3,TRBD1,TRBJ1-3,-,CASSVRDRGSGNTIYF,TGTGCCAGCAGCGTCCGGGACAGGGGATCTGGAAACACCATATATTTT
TRBV6-5,-,TRBJ1-1,-,CASSYNLGTNTEAFF,TGTGCCAGCAGTTACAATCTGGGGACTAACACTGAAGCTTTCTTT